This T cell receptor (beta chain) was sequenced for a study of blood T cell repertoires in COVID-19 (dated by TCRdb to the early 2020s). As for the study more broadly: Samples from collaborators originated in the United States, Italy and Spain and spanned both the acute and convalescent phases of COVID-19. The repertoires were made available in a free public database intended to serve as a resource for research on the immune response to SARS-CoV-2. Nearly every sample came with metadata listing a de-identified subject ID, COVID-19 status, age in years and sex. The samples were drawn from two sources: the first 160 participants of the ongoing ImmuneRACE study, and over 1,000 subjects contributed by 6 global collaborators. Where HLA class I and class II types were available, the types were taken from metadata supplied by the sample provider, not from assay-based typing. Deeply sampled blood TCRbeta repertoires from subjects exposed to, actively infected with, or recovered from COVID-19 were included in the dataset. The prospective study material was composed of cDNA or gDNA derived from T cells, B-cell-depleted T cells, or PBMCs.

As concerns this clone: The specificity of this receptor is unknown. No base qualities exist here, and no much larger clone lies one base off it.

There are 15 amino acids in the CDR3, from cysteine to phenylalanine inclusive. Left in the record is the CDR3 DNA by itself, 45 bases read in frame from the first base. V is pared back by 6 bases and J by 9 bases, with 23 bases lying between the germline termini. The germline V gene yields MNHEY for CDR1 and SVGAGI for CDR2. Another Seattle source contributed samples from volunteer blood donors who had recovered from COVID-19. Whole blood was collected in K2EDTA tubes by collaborating institutions according to the institutions' own protocols. For TCRbeta analysis, collaborators shipped samples as frozen whole blood, isolated PBMCs, or DNA extracted from either of those sample types. Broad study findings and their caveats: Clinical and demographic metadata were provided uncurated, with the amount varying by source and participant.

TCRbeta CDR3 regions were amplified from genomic DNA using the immunoSEQ Assay, a bias-controlled multiplex PCR. The study's own analysis went as follows. The number of nucleated cells in each sample was estimated by amplification of reference gene primers within the assay. To quantify the absolute abundance of each unique TCRbeta CDR3 rearrangement, sequence reads were collapsed and filtered. Productive Simpson clonality was computed per sample as the square root of Simpson's diversity index over productive rearrangements. TCRdb obtained this table from immuneACCESS and retained in-frame rearrangements with V and J assigned. These tables miss some clones; where compared with another copy, unresolved V genes account for less than half of the shortfall, and the remainder is unexplained. That table supplies the V and J calls and clone size; D and trimming were determined from the DNA. For this sample the table gives more than 200,000 clones, of which 70% to 90% were detected only once. The top ten hold 2.1% of the sample.

The TCR was taken from a woman between 40 and 55 years old who had recovered from COVID-19. This receptor chain uses TRBV6-5 and TRBJ1-2, and the D gene may be TRBD1, 6 bases matching. Material for sequencing was peripheral blood. The nucleotide sequence is given as TGTGCCAGCAGCTCCCGGGTAGGGGACACCGTAAGCTACACCTTC. It encodes CASSSRVGDTVSYTF.